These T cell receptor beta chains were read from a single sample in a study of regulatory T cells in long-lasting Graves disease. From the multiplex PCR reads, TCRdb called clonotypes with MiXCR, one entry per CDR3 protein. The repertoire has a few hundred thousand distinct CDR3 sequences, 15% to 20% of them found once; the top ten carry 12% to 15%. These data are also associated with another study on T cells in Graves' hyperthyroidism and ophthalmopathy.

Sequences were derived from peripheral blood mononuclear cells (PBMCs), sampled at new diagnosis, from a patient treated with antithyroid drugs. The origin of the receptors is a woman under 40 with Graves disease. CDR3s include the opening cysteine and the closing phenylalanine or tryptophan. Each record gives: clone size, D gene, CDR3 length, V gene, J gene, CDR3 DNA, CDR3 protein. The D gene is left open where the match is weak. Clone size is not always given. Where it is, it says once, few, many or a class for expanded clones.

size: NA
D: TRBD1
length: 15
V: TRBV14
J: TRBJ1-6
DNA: TGTGCCAGCAGCCAAGAAAGAGACAGGGATTCACCCCTCCACTTT
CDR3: CASSQERDRDSPLHF

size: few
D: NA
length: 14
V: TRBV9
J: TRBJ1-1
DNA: TGTGCCAGCAGCGTAGCTGGGGGTTCCACTGAAGCTTTCTTT
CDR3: CASSVAGGSTEAFF

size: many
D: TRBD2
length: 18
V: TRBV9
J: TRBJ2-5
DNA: TGTGCCAGCAGCGTAGCCCCGGTACTAGCGGGTTATGAAGAGACCCAGTACTTC
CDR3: CASSVAPVLAGYEETQYF

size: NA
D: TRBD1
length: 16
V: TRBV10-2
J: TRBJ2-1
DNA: TGCGCCAGCAGAGGATCAGGACAGGGTTTCGACAATGAGCAGTTCTTC
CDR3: CASRGSGQGFDNEQFF

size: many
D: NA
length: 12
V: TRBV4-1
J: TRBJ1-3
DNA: TGCGCCAGCAGCCAAGACGGGGTGGTCATATATTTT
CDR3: CASSQDGVVIYF

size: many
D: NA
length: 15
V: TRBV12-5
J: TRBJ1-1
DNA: TGTGCTAGTTGGGGGGAACGAGGGCGGAACACTGAAGCTTTCTTT
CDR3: CASWGERGRNTEAFF

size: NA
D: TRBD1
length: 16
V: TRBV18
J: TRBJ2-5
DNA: TGTGCCAGCTCATCAGCCGGGACAGGGGGCGCAGAGACCCAGTACTTC
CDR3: CASSSAGTGGAETQYF

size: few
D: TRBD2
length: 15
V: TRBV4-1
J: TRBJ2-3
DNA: TGCGCCAGCAGCCAATGGGCGGGGGGCACAGATACGCAGTATTTT
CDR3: CASSQWAGGTDTQYF

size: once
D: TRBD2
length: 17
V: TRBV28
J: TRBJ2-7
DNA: TGTGCCAGCAGTTTGGTTTCTAGCGGGAGTTTAGGCGACGAGCAGTACTTC
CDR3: CASSLVSSGSLGDEQYF

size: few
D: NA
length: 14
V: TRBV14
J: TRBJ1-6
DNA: TGTGCCAGCAGCCAAGACGCAGAACTTGCACCCCTCCACTTT
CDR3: CASSQDAELAPLHF

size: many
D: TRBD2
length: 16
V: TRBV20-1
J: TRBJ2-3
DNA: TGCAGTGCTCCCCGGACTAGCGGAAGATTCACAGATACGCAGTATTTT
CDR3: CSAPRTSGRFTDTQYF

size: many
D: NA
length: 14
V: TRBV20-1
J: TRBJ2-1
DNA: TGCAGTGCCACACGACGGGCCACCTACAATGAGCAGTTCTTC
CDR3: CSATRRATYNEQFF

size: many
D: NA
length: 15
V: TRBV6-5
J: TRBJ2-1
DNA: TGTGCCAGCAGTTACTCGGGGCAGATCTACAATGAGCAGTTCTTC
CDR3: CASSYSGQIYNEQFF

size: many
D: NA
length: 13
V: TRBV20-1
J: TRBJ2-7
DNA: TGCAGTGCTTCACAGGGTGACCCCTACGAGCAGTACTTC
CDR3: CSASQGDPYEQYF

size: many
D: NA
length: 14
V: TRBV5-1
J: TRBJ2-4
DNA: TGCGCCAGCAGCTTAGACTCTGTCAAAAACATTCAGTACTTC
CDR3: CASSLDSVKNIQYF

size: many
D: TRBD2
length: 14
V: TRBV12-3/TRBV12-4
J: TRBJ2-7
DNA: TGTGCCAGCAGTTTAGTCGGGGGGAAGGTAGAGCAGTACTTC
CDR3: CASSLVGGKVEQYF

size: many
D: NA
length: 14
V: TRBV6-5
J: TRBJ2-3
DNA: TGTGCCAGCAGTTATCAGGGGGGCACTGATACGCAGTATTTT
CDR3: CASSYQGGTDTQYF

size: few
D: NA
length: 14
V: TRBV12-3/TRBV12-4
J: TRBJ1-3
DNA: TGTGCCAACAATCAGATTAACTCTGGAAACACCATATATTTT
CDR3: CANNQINSGNTIYF

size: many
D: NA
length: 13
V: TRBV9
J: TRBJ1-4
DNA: TGTGCCAGCAGCGCTGGGGGGAACGAAAAACTGTTTTTT
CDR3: CASSAGGNEKLFF

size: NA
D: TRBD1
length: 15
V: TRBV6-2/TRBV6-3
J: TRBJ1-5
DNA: TGTGCCAGCAGTGCTTTGACAGGGGACAATCAGCCCCAGCATTTT
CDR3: CASSALTGDNQPQHF

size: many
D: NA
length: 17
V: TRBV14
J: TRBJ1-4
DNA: TGTGCCAGCAGCCCCTCGAGGGCAAAAACAACTAATGAAAAACTGTTTTTT
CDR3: CASSPSRAKTTNEKLFF